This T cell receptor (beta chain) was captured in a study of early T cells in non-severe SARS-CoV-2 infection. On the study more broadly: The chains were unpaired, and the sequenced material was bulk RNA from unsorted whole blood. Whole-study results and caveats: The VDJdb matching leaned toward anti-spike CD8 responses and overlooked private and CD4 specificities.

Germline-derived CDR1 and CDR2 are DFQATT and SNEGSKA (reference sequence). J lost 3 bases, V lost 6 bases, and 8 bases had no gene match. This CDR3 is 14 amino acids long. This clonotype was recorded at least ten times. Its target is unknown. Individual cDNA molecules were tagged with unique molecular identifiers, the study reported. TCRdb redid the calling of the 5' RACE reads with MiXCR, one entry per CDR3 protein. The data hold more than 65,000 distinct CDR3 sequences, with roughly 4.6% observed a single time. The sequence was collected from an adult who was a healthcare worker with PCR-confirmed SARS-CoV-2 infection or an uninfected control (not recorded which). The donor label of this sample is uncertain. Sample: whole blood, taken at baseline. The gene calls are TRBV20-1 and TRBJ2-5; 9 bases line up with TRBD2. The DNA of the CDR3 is TGCAGTGCCCTCGGGGCTAGCGGGGAAGAGACCCAGTACTTC. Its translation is CSALGASGEETQYF.